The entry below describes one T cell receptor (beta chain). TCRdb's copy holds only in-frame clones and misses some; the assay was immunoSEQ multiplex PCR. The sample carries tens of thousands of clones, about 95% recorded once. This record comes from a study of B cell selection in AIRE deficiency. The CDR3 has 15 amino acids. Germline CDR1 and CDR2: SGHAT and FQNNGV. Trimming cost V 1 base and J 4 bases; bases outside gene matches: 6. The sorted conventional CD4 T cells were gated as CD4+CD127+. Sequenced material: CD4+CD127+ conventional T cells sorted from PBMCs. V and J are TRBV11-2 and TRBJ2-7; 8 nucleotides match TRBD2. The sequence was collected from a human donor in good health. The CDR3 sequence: CASSLGVLAEYEQYF. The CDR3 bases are TGTGCCAGCAGCTTAGGGGTACTAGCGGAATACGAGCAGTACTTC.